This is a list of T cell receptor beta chains from one sample in a study of regulatory T cells in long-lasting Graves disease. TCRdb reprocessed the multiplex PCR reads with MiXCR, giving one entry per CDR3 protein. The table records over 500,000 distinct CDR3 sequences, approximately 15% of them present only once. These data were likewise used in another study, on T cells in Graves' hyperthyroidism and ophthalmopathy.

This specimen was peripheral blood mononuclear cells (PBMCs), taken at new diagnosis, from a patient treated with antithyroid drugs. Source of these receptors: a woman aged 25 to 39 with Graves disease. Each CDR3 is given with its conserved first and last residue. The order of the fields is J gene, clone size, V gene, D gene, CDR3 protein, CDR3 DNA. A D gene is named only where the DNA matches it firmly. Expanded clones get a size class; other rows say once, few or many, or leave the size out.

j_call: TRBJ1-4; clone_size: .; v_call: TRBV19; d_call: .; cdr3_aa: CASSDQGLNEKLFF; cdr3_nt: TGTGCCAGTAGTGACCAGGGACTGAATGAAAAACTGTTTTTT
j_call: TRBJ2-7; clone_size: .; v_call: TRBV3-1; d_call: .; cdr3_aa: CASSLHGQGYEQYF; cdr3_nt: TGTGCCAGCAGCCTTCATGGGCAGGGCTACGAGCAGTACTTC
j_call: TRBJ1-6; clone_size: many; v_call: TRBV20-1; d_call: .; cdr3_aa: CSARVGPGFYNSPLHF; cdr3_nt: TGCAGTGCTAGAGTGGGGCCAGGCTTCTATAATTCACCCCTCCACTTT
j_call: TRBJ2-1; clone_size: .; v_call: TRBV30; d_call: .; cdr3_aa: CAWRETPYNEQFF; cdr3_nt: TGTGCCTGGAGGGAGACCCCTTACAATGAGCAGTTCTTC
j_call: TRBJ1-6; clone_size: many; v_call: TRBV28; d_call: TRBD1; cdr3_aa: CASTFGTVDNSPLHF; cdr3_nt: TGTGCCAGCACCTTTGGGACAGTAGATAATTCACCCCTCCACTTT
j_call: TRBJ1-1; clone_size: many; v_call: TRBV27; d_call: .; cdr3_aa: CASSLATNTEAFF; cdr3_nt: TGTGCCAGCAGTTTGGCGACAAACACTGAAGCTTTCTTT
j_call: TRBJ1-4; clone_size: .; v_call: TRBV9; d_call: .; cdr3_aa: CASSVGLAEGHEKLFF; cdr3_nt: TGTGCCAGCAGCGTAGGTTTGGCAGAGGGCCATGAAAAACTGTTTTTT
j_call: TRBJ1-6; clone_size: many; v_call: TRBV20-1; d_call: .; cdr3_aa: CSAGRDYNSPLHF; cdr3_nt: TGCAGTGCTGGTCGGGACTATAATTCACCCCTCCACTTT
j_call: TRBJ2-7; clone_size: .; v_call: TRBV30; d_call: .; cdr3_aa: CAWSFHLSSYEQYF; cdr3_nt: TGTGCCTGGAGTTTTCATCTGAGCTCCTACGAGCAGTACTTC
j_call: TRBJ2-7; clone_size: many; v_call: TRBV28; d_call: TRBD1; cdr3_aa: CASSRTGSGSYEQYF; cdr3_nt: TGTGCCAGCAGTCGGACAGGGTCCGGATCATACGAGCAGTACTTC
j_call: TRBJ2-5; clone_size: many; v_call: TRBV28; d_call: .; cdr3_aa: CASSLVGGQETQYF; cdr3_nt: TGTGCCAGCAGTTTGGTCGGTGGTCAAGAGACCCAGTACTTC
j_call: TRBJ2-5; clone_size: many; v_call: TRBV10-3; d_call: .; cdr3_aa: CAISGHLETQYF; cdr3_nt: TGTGCCATCAGTGGACATTTGGAGACCCAGTACTTC
j_call: TRBJ2-2; clone_size: .; v_call: TRBV27; d_call: .; cdr3_aa: CASRGIGQGGRGELFF; cdr3_nt: TGTGCCAGCCGGGGGATCGGACAGGGAGGGCGCGGGGAGCTGTTTTTT
j_call: TRBJ1-2; clone_size: many; v_call: TRBV7-2; d_call: .; cdr3_aa: CASSLEQTYGYTF; cdr3_nt: TGTGCCAGCAGCTTAGAACAGACCTATGGCTACACCTTC
j_call: TRBJ1-1; clone_size: .; v_call: TRBV5-1; d_call: TRBD1; cdr3_aa: CASSLVLVGQSNTEAFF; cdr3_nt: TGCGCCAGCAGCTTGGTATTGGTGGGACAGTCTAACACTGAAGCTTTCTTT
j_call: TRBJ2-7; clone_size: .; v_call: TRBV29-1; d_call: .; cdr3_aa: CSVEKGSGYEQYF; cdr3_nt: TGCAGCGTTGAAAAGGGAAGCGGTTACGAGCAGTACTTC
j_call: TRBJ1-1; clone_size: many; v_call: TRBV7-2; d_call: .; cdr3_aa: CASRISLRQFMNTEAFF; cdr3_nt: TGTGCCAGCAGGATTTCCCTCCGACAGTTCATGAACACTGAAGCTTTCTTT
j_call: TRBJ2-7; clone_size: few; v_call: TRBV6-1; d_call: TRBD2; cdr3_aa: CASSTVAGGSYEQYF; cdr3_nt: TGTGCCAGCAGCACCGTAGCGGGAGGGTCCTACGAGCAGTACTTC
j_call: TRBJ1-5; clone_size: few; v_call: TRBV7-2; d_call: .; cdr3_aa: CASSLELELQPQHF; cdr3_nt: TGTGCCAGCAGCTTAGAACTGGAGCTCCAGCCCCAGCATTTT
j_call: TRBJ2-2; clone_size: .; v_call: TRBV25-1; d_call: .; cdr3_aa: CASSEGAGNTGELFF; cdr3_nt: TGTGCCAGCAGTGAAGGGGCTGGGAACACCGGGGAGCTGTTTTTT
j_call: TRBJ1-5; clone_size: .; v_call: TRBV18; d_call: .; cdr3_aa: CASSGDGGGPQHF; cdr3_nt: TGTGCCAGCTCAGGGGACGGAGGGGGGCCCCAGCATTTT
j_call: TRBJ2-5; clone_size: few; v_call: TRBV20-1; d_call: .; cdr3_aa: CSASAGLQETQYF; cdr3_nt: TGCAGTGCTAGTGCGGGACTTCAAGAGACCCAGTACTTC
j_call: TRBJ2-3; clone_size: few; v_call: TRBV6-5; d_call: TRBD2; cdr3_aa: CASSYSGGLADTQYF; cdr3_nt: TGTGCCAGCAGTTACTCAGGGGGACTAGCAGATACGCAGTATTTT
j_call: TRBJ2-5; clone_size: few; v_call: TRBV5-4; d_call: TRBD2; cdr3_aa: CASSPTSGGGETQYF; cdr3_nt: TGTGCCAGCAGCCCTACTAGCGGGGGTGGAGAGACCCAGTACTTC
j_call: TRBJ2-7; clone_size: many; v_call: TRBV6-1; d_call: .; cdr3_aa: CASSGFGRDLLAYEQYF; cdr3_nt: TGTGCCAGCAGTGGCTTCGGGCGGGACCTGCTGGCCTACGAGCAGTACTTC
j_call: TRBJ2-1; clone_size: few; v_call: TRBV5-1; d_call: TRBD2; cdr3_aa: CASKSGSSYNEQFF; cdr3_nt: TGCGCCAGCAAGAGCGGGAGCTCCTACAATGAGCAGTTCTTC
j_call: TRBJ2-5; clone_size: many; v_call: TRBV28; d_call: .; cdr3_aa: CASSSPMWGTQYF; cdr3_nt: TGTGCCAGCAGTTCCCCTATGTGGGGGACCCAGTACTTC
j_call: TRBJ2-5; clone_size: many; v_call: TRBV11-2; d_call: .; cdr3_aa: CASSLVGYETQYF; cdr3_nt: TGTGCCAGCAGCTTAGTAGGTTATGAGACCCAGTACTTC
j_call: TRBJ2-7; clone_size: .; v_call: TRBV7-3; d_call: .; cdr3_aa: CASSSWAGPNYEQYF; cdr3_nt: TGTGCCAGCAGTTCTTGGGCGGGACCGAACTACGAGCAGTACTTC
j_call: TRBJ2-5; clone_size: many; v_call: TRBV7-9; d_call: .; cdr3_aa: CASSLTGAGETQYF; cdr3_nt: TGTGCTAGCAGCTTAACGGGAGCAGGGGAGACCCAGTACTTC
j_call: TRBJ1-3; clone_size: many; v_call: TRBV12-3/TRBV12-4; d_call: TRBD1; cdr3_aa: CASSSHGTGGNTIYF; cdr3_nt: TGTGCCAGCAGTTCGCATGGGACAGGAGGAAACACCATATATTTT
j_call: TRBJ1-6; clone_size: few; v_call: TRBV9; d_call: .; cdr3_aa: CASSVGIGGNSPLHF; cdr3_nt: TGTGCCAGCAGCGTAGGTATCGGTGGGAATTCACCCCTCCACTTT
j_call: TRBJ2-1; clone_size: .; v_call: TRBV27; d_call: .; cdr3_aa: CASSLRTLNEQFF; cdr3_nt: TGTGCCAGCAGTTTACGGACTCTTAATGAGCAGTTCTTC
j_call: TRBJ2-3; clone_size: many; v_call: TRBV25-1; d_call: .; cdr3_aa: CASSEEGRSTDTQYF; cdr3_nt: TGTGCCAGCAGTGAAGAGGGTAGAAGCACAGATACGCAGTATTTT
j_call: TRBJ2-2; clone_size: .; v_call: TRBV24-1; d_call: TRBD1; cdr3_aa: CATSTGQGHTGELFF; cdr3_nt: TGTGCCACCAGTACGGGACAGGGGCACACCGGGGAGCTGTTTTTT
j_call: TRBJ2-7; clone_size: few; v_call: TRBV27; d_call: .; cdr3_aa: CASRTRSPGLDSYEQYF; cdr3_nt: TGTGCCAGCAGGACCAGATCCCCGGGGCTAGACTCCTACGAGCAGTACTTC
j_call: TRBJ1-4; clone_size: many; v_call: TRBV20-1; d_call: .; cdr3_aa: CSAGGNEKLFF; cdr3_nt: TGCAGTGCTGGGGGAAATGAAAAACTGTTTTTT
j_call: TRBJ1-1; clone_size: many; v_call: TRBV20-1; d_call: TRBD1; cdr3_aa: CSAQGTSNTEAFF; cdr3_nt: TGCAGTGCACAGGGGACTTCGAACACTGAAGCTTTCTTT
j_call: TRBJ1-1; clone_size: many; v_call: TRBV29-1; d_call: .; cdr3_aa: CSVLTAESTEAFF; cdr3_nt: TGCAGCGTCCTGACAGCTGAAAGCACTGAAGCTTTCTTT
j_call: TRBJ2-6; clone_size: .; v_call: TRBV7-2; d_call: TRBD1; cdr3_aa: CASSRTGDPGANVLTF; cdr3_nt: TGTGCCAGCAGTCGGACAGGGGACCCTGGGGCCAACGTCCTGACTTTC